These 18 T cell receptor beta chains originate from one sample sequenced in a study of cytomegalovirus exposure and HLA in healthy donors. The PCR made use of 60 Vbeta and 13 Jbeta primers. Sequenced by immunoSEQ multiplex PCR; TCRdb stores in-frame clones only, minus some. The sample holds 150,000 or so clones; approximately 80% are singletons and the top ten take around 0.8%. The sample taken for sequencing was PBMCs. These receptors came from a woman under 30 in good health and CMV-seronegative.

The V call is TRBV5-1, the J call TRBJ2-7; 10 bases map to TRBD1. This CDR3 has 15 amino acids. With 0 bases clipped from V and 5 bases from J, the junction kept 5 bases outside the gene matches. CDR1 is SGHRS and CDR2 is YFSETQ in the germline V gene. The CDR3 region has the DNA TGCGCCAGCAGCTTGGGACAGGGGGCGGGCGACGAGCAGTACTTC. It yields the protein CASSLGQGAGDEQYF.

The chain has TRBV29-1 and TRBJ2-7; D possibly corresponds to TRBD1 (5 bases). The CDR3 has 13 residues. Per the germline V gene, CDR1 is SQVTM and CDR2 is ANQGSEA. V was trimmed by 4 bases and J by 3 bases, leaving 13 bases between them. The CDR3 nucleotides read TGCAGCGTTGGTCACAGGCTCAGCTACGAGCAGTACTTC. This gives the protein CSVGHRLSYEQYF.

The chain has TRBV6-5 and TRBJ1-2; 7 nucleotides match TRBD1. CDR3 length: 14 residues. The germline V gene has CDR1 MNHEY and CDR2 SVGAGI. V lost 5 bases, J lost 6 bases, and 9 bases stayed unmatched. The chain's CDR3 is CASSRTGEFDGYTF. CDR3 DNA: TGTGCCAGCAGTCGCACAGGGGAATTTGATGGCTACACCTTC.

The chain's CDR3 is CASSSGLGTDTQYF. In nucleotides, the CDR3 is TGTGCCAGCAGCTCGGGACTGGGCACAGATACGCAGTATTTT. This chain links TRBV7-3 with TRBJ2-3; maybe TRBD2 (6 bases). V lost 4 bases, J lost 1 base, and 9 bases lay in between. The CDR3 loop spans 14 amino acids. CDR1 SGHTA and CDR2 FQGTGA come from the germline V gene.

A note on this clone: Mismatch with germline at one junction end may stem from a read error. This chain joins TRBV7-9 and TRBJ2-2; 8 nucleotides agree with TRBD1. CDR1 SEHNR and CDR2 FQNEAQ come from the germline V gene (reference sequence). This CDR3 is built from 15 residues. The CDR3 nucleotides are TGTTCCAGCAGCTTCTCACAGGGGGTACCCGGGGAGCTGTTTTTT. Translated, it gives CSSSFSQGVPGELFF.

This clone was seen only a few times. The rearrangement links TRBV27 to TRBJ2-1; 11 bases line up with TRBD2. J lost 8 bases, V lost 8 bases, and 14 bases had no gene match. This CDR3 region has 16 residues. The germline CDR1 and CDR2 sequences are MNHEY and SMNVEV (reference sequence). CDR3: CASDPYSGRGSDEQFF. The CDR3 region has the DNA TGTGCCAGCGATCCCTATAGCGGGAGGGGATCGGATGAGCAGTTCTTC.

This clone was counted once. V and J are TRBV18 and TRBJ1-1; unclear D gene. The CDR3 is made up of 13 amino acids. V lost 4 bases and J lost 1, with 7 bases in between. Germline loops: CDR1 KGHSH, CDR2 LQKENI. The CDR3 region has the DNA TGTGCCAGCTCACGAACAAGGAACACTGAAGCTTTCTTT. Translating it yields CASSRTRNTEAFF.

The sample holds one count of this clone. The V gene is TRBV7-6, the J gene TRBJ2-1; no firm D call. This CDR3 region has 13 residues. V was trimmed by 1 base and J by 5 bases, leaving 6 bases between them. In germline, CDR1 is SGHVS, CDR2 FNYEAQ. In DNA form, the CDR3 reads TGTGCCAGCAGCTTAGTCATAGACAATGAGCAGTTCTTC. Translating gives CASSLVIDNEQFF.

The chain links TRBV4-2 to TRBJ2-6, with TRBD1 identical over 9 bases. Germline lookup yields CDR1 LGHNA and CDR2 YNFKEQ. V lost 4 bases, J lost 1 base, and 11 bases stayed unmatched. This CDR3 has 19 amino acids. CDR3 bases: TGTGCCAGCAGCCGGCGCCCCGGACAGGGGCTATCTGGGGCCAACGTCCTGACTTTC. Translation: CASSRRPGQGLSGANVLTF.

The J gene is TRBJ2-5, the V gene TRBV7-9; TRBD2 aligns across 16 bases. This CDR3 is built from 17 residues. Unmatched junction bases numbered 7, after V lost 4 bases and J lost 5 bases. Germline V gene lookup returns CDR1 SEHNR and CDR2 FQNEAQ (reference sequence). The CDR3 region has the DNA TGTGCCAGCAGCTCGGGGACTAGCGGGAGGGCACGGGAGACCCAGTACTTC. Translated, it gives CASSSGTSGRARETQYF.

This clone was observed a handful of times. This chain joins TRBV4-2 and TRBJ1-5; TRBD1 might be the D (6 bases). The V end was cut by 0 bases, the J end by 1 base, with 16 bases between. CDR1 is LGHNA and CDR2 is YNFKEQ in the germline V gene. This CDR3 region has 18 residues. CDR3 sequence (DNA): TGTGCCAGCAGCCAAGATCCAGGGGCGGTTTCGAGCAATCAGCCCCAGCATTTT. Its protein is CASSQDPGAVSSNQPQHF.

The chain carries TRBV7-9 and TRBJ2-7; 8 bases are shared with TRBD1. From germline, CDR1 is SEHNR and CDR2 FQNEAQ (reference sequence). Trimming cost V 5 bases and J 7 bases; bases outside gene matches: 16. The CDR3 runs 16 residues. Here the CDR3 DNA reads TGTGCCAGCAGCGGTGGTGGGGTGGCAGGGGGCCGGGAGCAGTACTTC. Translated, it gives CASSGGGVAGGREQYF.

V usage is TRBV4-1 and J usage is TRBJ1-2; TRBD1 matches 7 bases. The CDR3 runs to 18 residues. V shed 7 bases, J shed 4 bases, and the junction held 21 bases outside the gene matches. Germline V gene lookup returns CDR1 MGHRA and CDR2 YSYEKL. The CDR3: CASTPTHRTGTFSYGYTF. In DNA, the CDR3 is TGCGCCAGCACACCTACCCACCGGACAGGAACCTTTTCCTATGGCTACACCTTC.

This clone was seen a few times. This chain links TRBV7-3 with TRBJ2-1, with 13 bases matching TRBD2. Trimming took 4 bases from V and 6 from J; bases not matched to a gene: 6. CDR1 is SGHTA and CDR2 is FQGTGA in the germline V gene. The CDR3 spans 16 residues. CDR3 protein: CASSSLGLAGVNEQFF. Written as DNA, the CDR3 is TGTGCCAGCAGCTCCCTCGGACTAGCGGGAGTCAATGAGCAGTTCTTC.

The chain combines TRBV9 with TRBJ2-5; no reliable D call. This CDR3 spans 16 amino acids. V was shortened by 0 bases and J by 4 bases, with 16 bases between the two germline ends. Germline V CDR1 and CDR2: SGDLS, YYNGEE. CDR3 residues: CASSVGGGDPLETQYF. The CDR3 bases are TGTGCCAGCAGCGTAGGAGGCGGTGACCCCCTAGAGACCCAGTACTTC.

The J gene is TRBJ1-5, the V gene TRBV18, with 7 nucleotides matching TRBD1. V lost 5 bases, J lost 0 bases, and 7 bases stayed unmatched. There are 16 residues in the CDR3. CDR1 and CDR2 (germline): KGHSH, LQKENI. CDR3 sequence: CASSTQGFNSNQPQHF. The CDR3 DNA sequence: TGTGCCAGCTCAACACAGGGGTTCAATAGCAATCAGCCCCAGCATTTT. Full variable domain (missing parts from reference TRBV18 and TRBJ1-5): NAGVMQNPRHLVRRRGQEARLRCSPMKGHSHVYWYRQLPEEGLKFMVYLQKENIIDESGMPKERFSAEFPKEGPSILRIQQVVRGDSAAYFCASSTQGFNSNQPQHFGDGTRLSIL.

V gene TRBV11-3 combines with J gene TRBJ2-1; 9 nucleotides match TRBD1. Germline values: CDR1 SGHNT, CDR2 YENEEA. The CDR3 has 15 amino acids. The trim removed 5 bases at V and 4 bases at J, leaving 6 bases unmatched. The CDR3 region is CASSRGTGPYNEQFF. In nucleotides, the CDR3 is TGTGCCAGCAGCCGTGGGACAGGGCCATACAATGAGCAGTTCTTC.

The CDR3 sequence: CASSFGWREPYNEQFF. CDR3 in DNA: TGTGCCAGCAGTTTCGGATGGCGGGAGCCCTACAATGAGCAGTTCTTC. The genes are TRBV27 and TRBJ2-1; 7 positions agree with TRBD2. Germline CDR1 is MNHEY and CDR2 is SMNVEV (reference sequence). This CDR3 region has 16 residues. The junction had 7 bases not matched to a gene; V was cut back by 3 bases and J by 2 bases.